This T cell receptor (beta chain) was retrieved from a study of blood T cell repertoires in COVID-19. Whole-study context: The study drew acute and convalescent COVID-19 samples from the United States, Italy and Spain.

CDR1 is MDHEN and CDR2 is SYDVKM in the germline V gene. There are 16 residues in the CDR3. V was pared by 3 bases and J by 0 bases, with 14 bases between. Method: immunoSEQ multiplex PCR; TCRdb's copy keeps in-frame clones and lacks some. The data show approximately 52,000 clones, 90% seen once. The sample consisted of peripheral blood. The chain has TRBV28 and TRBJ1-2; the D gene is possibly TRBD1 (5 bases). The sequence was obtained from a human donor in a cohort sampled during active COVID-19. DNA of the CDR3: TGTGCCAGCAGTTTCGGGCAGGGATCCTCTAACTATGGCTACACCTTC. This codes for CASSFGQGSSNYGYTF.